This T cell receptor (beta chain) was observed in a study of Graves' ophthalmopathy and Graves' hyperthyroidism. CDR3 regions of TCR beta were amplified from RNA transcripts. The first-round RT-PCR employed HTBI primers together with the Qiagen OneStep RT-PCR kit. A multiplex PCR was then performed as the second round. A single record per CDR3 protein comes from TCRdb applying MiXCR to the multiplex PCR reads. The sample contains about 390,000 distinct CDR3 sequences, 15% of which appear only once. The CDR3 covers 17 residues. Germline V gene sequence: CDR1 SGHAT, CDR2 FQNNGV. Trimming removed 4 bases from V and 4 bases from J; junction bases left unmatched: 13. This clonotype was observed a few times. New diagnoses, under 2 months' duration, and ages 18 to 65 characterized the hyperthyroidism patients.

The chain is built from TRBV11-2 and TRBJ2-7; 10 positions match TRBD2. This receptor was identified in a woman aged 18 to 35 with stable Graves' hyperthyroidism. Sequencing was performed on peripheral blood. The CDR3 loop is CASSSRGAGGQRYEQYF. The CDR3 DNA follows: TGTGCCAGCAGCTCCCGGGGAGCGGGGGGGCAACGTTACGAGCAGTACTTC.